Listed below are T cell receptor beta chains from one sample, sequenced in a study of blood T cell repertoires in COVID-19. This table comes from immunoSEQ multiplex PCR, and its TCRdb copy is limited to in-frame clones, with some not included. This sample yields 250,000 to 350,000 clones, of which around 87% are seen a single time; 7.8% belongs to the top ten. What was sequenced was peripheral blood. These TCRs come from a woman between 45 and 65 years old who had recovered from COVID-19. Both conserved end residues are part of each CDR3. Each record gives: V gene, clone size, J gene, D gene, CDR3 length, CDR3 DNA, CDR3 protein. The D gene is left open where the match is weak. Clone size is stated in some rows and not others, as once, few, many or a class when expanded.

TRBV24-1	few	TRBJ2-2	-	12	TGTGCCACCAGTGATTCCAAATGGGAGCTGTTTTTT	CATSDSKWELFF
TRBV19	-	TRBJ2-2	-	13	TGTGCCAGTAGTACCAGGGGCACCGGGGAGCTGTTTTTT	CASSTRGTGELFF
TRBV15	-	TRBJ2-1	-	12	TGTGCCACCAGCAGGGACTCGGACTATCGGTTCTTC	CATSRDSDYRFF
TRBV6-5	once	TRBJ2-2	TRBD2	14	TGTGCCAGTAGGACTAGCGGGAACACCGGGGAGCTGTTTTTT	CASRTSGNTGELFF
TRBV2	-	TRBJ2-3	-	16	TGTGCCAGCAGCAAATCAGGCTCGGCTAGCACAGATACGCAGTATTTT	CASSKSGSASTDTQYF
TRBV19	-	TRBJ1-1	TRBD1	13	TGTGCCAGCAGACAGGGGGCGGCCACTGAAGCTTTCTTT	CASRQGAATEAFF
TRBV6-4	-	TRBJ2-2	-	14	TGTGCCAGCAGTGAGGGCAGGTCAACCGGGGAGCTGTTTTTT	CASSEGRSTGELFF
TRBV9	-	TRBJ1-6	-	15	TGTGCCAGCAGCGTAGACGGAGGGAGGGATTCACCCCTCCACTTT	CASSVDGGRDSPLHF
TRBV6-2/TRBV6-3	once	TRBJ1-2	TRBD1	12	TGTGCCAGCAGCTCGACAGGGTTCGGCTACACCTTC	CASSSTGFGYTF
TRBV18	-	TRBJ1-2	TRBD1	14	TGTGCCAGCTCACGGACAGGGGGCAACTATGGCTACACCTTC	CASSRTGGNYGYTF
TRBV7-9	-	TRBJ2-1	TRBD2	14	TGTGCCAGCAGCCAGCGGGGGGTTTACAATGAGCAGTTCTTC	CASSQRGVYNEQFF
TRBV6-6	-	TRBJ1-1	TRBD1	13	TGTGCCAGCAGTTACCAGGGGGACACTGAAGCTTTCTTT	CASSYQGDTEAFF
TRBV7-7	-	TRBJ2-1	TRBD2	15	TGTGCTAGCAGCTTAGGGACTAGCGGCTACAATGAGCAGTTCTTC	CASSLGTSGYNEQFF
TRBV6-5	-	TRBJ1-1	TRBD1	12	TGTGCCAGCAGTCTCCGACAGGGCCAAGCTTTCTTT	CASSLRQGQAFF
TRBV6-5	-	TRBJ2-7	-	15	TGTGCCAGCAGTTACTACTCAGGAGGAAACTACGAGCAGTACTTC	CASSYYSGGNYEQYF
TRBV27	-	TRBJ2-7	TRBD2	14	TGTGCCAGCAGTTTATTATCCGGGAGGTACGAGCAGTACTTC	CASSLLSGRYEQYF
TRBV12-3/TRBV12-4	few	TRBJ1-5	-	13	TGTGCCAGCAGAGCGCAGGGTTTTCAGCCCCAGCATTTT	CASRAQGFQPQHF
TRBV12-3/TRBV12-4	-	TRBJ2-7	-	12	TGTGCCAGCAGCTTCGAGGGCAGCGAGCAGTACTTC	CASSFEGSEQYF
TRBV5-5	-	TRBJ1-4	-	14	TGTGCCAGCTCCTCGAGGTCAACTAATGAAAAACTGTTTTTT	CASSSRSTNEKLFF
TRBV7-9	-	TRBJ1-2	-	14	TGTGCCAGCAGCTTTCCGGGAGAGACCTATGGCTACACCTTC	CASSFPGETYGYTF
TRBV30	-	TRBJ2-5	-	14	TGTGCCTGGAGTGAGGACATCCGCCAAGAGACCCAGTACTTC	CAWSEDIRQETQYF
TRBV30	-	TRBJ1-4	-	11	TGTGCCTGCCATAAGGGGGAAAAACTGTTTTTT	CACHKGEKLFF
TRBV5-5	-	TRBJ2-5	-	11	TGTGCCAGCAGCGCCGGGAGTACCCAGTACTTC	CASSAGSTQYF
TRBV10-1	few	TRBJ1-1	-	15	TGCGCCAGCAGTGAGTCGGGCGATGGGGGGACTGAAGCTTTCTTT	CASSESGDGGTEAFF
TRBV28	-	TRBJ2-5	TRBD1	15	TGTGCCAGCAGTTTAACAGGGGGCTATCGTGAGACCCAGTACTTC	CASSLTGGYRETQYF
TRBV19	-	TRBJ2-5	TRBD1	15	TGTGCCAGTAGTATAGAAAGCAGGGACAGAAAGACCCAGTACTTC	CASSIESRDRKTQYF
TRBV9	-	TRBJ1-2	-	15	TGTGCCAGCAGCGTAGCGGATGCAGGCAGAAGGGGCTACACCTTC	CASSVADAGRRGYTF
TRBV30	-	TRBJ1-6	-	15	TGTGCCTGGAGTACCAAGCAGTTCGAGGGTTCACCCCTCCACTTT	CAWSTKQFEGSPLHF
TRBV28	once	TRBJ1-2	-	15	TGTGCCAGCAGGGGGCGGGGGATGGGGAACTATGGCTACACCTTC	CASRGRGMGNYGYTF
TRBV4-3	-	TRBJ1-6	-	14	TGCGCCAGCAGCCAGACTGGGGGCAGTTCACCCCTCCACTTT	CASSQTGGSSPLHF
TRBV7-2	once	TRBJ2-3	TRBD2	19	TGTGCCAGCAGCTTAGAATCGTGGAGCGGGGGGTCTAGCACAGATACGCAGTATTTT	CASSLESWSGGSSTDTQYF
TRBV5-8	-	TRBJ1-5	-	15	TGTGCCAGCAGCTCCCGGGTCAATAGCAATCAGCCCCAGCATTTT	CASSSRVNSNQPQHF
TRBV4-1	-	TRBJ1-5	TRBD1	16	TGCGCCAGCAGCCAAGTACCAGGGGGCGTCTATCAGCCCCAGCATTTT	CASSQVPGGVYQPQHF
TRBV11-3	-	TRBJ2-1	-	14	TGTGCCAGCAGCACCGGGACTGGTCCGAATGAGCAGTTCTTC	CASSTGTGPNEQFF
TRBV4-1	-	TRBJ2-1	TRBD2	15	TGCGCCAGCAGCCTCCGAAGCGGGAGTCTCGATGAGCAGTTCTTC	CASSLRSGSLDEQFF
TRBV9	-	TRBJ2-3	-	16	TGTGTCAGCAGCGTCCTCGGAGGGATCGATGGGGATACGCAGTATTTT	CVSSVLGGIDGDTQYF
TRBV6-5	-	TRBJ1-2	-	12	TGTGCCAGCAAGGGAGAGAACTATGGCTACACCTTC	CASKGENYGYTF